These T cell receptor beta chains were read from a single sample in a study of T cell repertoires in aging, cancer and after chemotherapy. TCRdb reprocessed the multiplex PCR reads with MiXCR, giving one entry per CDR3 protein. This sample has roughly 6,000 distinct CDR3 sequences, with under 40% found just once. What was sequenced was blood. The receptors were gathered from a human donor with a blood cancer. CDR3s include the opening cysteine and the closing phenylalanine or tryptophan. The D gene is left open where the match is weak. The size entry is marked missing in some rows and otherwise reads once, few, many or a size class.

clone size	D gene	V gene	J gene	CDR3 protein	CDR3 DNA
medium-sized	TRBD1	TRBV5-1	TRBJ2-2	CASSQPRTGGNTGELFF	TGCGCCAGCAGCCAACCTAGGACAGGGGGGAACACCGGGGAGCTGTTTTTT
.	.	TRBV12-3/TRBV12-4	TRBJ1-3	CASVTEQFSGNTIYF	TGTGCCAGCGTAACTGAACAGTTCTCTGGAAACACCATATATTTT
.	TRBD2	TRBV15	TRBJ2-1	CATSRDAGEDRDEQFF	TGTGCCACCAGCAGAGATGCGGGAGAGGATCGGGATGAGCAGTTCTTC
few	.	TRBV18	TRBJ2-7	CASSPIPPTTGVIYEQYF	TGTGCCAGCTCACCGATTCCTCCAACGACCGGGGTAATCTACGAGCAGTACTTC
.	.	TRBV6-1	TRBJ1-1	CATLTWQRLNTEAFF	TGTGCCACCCTGACCTGGCAGCGACTGAACACTGAAGCTTTCTTT
few	TRBD1	TRBV6-5	TRBJ1-2	CASSRGQGARYGYTF	TGTGCCAGCAGTAGAGGACAGGGGGCGCGATATGGCTACACCTTC
few	.	TRBV27	TRBJ1-4	CASSSSTTSTNEKLFF	TGTGCCAGCAGTAGTTCGACAACATCAACTAATGAAAAACTGTTTTTT
.	.	TRBV12-3/TRBV12-4	TRBJ2-5	CASSPVTGGGETKYF	TGTGCCAGCAGTCCCGTCACAGGAGGGGGAGAGACCAAGTACTTC
medium-sized	TRBD2	TRBV2	TRBJ2-1	CASTRTSLGLSYNEQFF	TGTGCCAGCACCCGGACTAGCTTGGGGCTCTCCTACAATGAGCAGTTCTTC
medium-sized	.	TRBV18	TRBJ2-4	CASQTVKDLAKNIQYF	TGTGCCAGCCAGACCGTCAAGGACTTAGCCAAAAACATTCAGTACTTC
few	TRBD1	TRBV6-1	TRBJ1-2	CASSDVRIGTGGRGYTF	TGTGCCAGCAGTGACGTCCGAATCGGGACAGGGGGTCGGGGCTACACCTTC
.	.	TRBV5-1	TRBJ2-3	CASSLATGRTFTDTQYF	TGCGCCAGCAGCTTGGCCACCGGACGGACCTTCACAGATACGCAGTATTTT
.	.	TRBV12-3/TRBV12-4	TRBJ2-7	CASSPPLGSAYEQYF	TGTGCCAGCTCACCACCACTCGGGTCAGCCTACGAGCAGTACTTC
few	.	TRBV15	TRBJ2-1	CATSRSRRNEQFF	TGTGCCACCAGCAGGTCGCGGAGGAATGAGCAGTTCTTC
few	TRBD2	TRBV7-6	TRBJ2-3	CASSRGTSGFGADTQYF	TGTGCCAGCAGCCGGGGGACTAGCGGCTTTGGGGCAGATACGCAGTATTTT
.	TRBD1	TRBV27	TRBJ2-3	CASSLARVWDSSTDTQYF	TGTGCCAGCAGTTTGGCCCGGGTTTGGGACAGCAGCACAGATACGCAGTATTTT
medium-sized	TRBD1	TRBV12-3/TRBV12-4	TRBJ2-2	CASTTVQGLRDPRGDGELFF	TGTGCCAGCACCACCGTACAGGGGCTCAGAGACCCCCGTGGGGACGGGGAGCTGTTTTTT
.	TRBD1	TRBV27	TRBJ2-1	CASSPWDRANEQFF	TGTGCCAGCAGTCCTTGGGACAGGGCCAATGAGCAGTTCTTC
few	.	TRBV30	TRBJ1-2	CAWSARGTDGYTF	TGTGCCTGGAGCGCCCGGGGAACTGATGGCTACACCTTC
.	TRBD2	TRBV6-5	TRBJ2-1	CASSRTPLGTRSHNEQFF	TGTGCCAGCAGCCGCACCCCCCTCGGGACTAGGAGCCACAATGAGCAGTTCTTC
few	.	TRBV19	TRBJ2-2	CASRDYRAITGELFF	TGTGCCAGTAGGGACTACAGGGCTATCACCGGGGAGCTGTTTTTT
few	TRBD1	TRBV15	TRBJ2-5	CATSTQKLGQGKETQYF	TGTGCCACCAGCACTCAGAAACTTGGACAGGGTAAAGAGACCCAGTACTTC
few	TRBD1	TRBV6-5	TRBJ2-7	CASSSGDRAYEQYF	TGTGCCAGCAGTTCCGGAGACAGGGCCTACGAGCAGTACTTC
.	TRBD2	TRBV27	TRBJ2-2	CASSLGLAGGRGELFF	TGTGCCAGCAGTTTGGGACTAGCGGGGGGACGCGGGGAGCTGTTTTTT
.	.	TRBV20-1	TRBJ1-4	CSVDRRNEKLFF	TGCAGTGTTGACAGGAGGAATGAAAAACTGTTTTTT
few	.	TRBV15	TRBJ2-5	CATSRDLVQETQYF	TGTGCCACCAGCAGAGATCTTGTCCAAGAGACCCAGTACTTC
.	TRBD1	TRBV24-1	TRBJ2-5	CATEPGQGGKKTQYF	TGTGCCACCGAACCGGGACAGGGCGGCAAAAAGACCCAGTACTTC
.	.	TRBV10-1	TRBJ2-1	CASSESSGPSSYNEQFF	TGCGCCAGCAGTGAGTCTTCAGGGCCGAGCTCCTACAATGAGCAGTTCTTC
.	TRBD1	TRBV6-4	TRBJ2-2	CASSDQRSGGTGELFF	TGTGCCAGCAGTGACCAGCGTTCAGGGGGCACCGGGGAGCTGTTTTTT
few	TRBD1	TRBV13	TRBJ2-7	CASSLTGFEQYF	TGTGCCAGCAGCTTGACAGGGTTCGAGCAGTACTTC
few	TRBD1	TRBV6-5	TRBJ2-2	CASSLGQGRTFGELFF	TGTGCCAGCAGCTTGGGACAGGGGAGAACTTTCGGGGAGCTGTTTTTT
.	.	TRBV7-2	TRBJ2-7	CASSLSFSYEQYF	TGTGCCAGCAGCTTATCCTTTTCCTACGAGCAGTACTTC
.	TRBD2	TRBV6-5	TRBJ2-7	CASSRNGAGGNEQYF	TGTGCCAGCAGTCGTAACGGGGCGGGAGGGAATGAGCAGTACTTC
.	TRBD1	TRBV29-1	TRBJ2-7	CSVQTGTGVYEQYF	TGCAGCGTTCAAACCGGGACAGGGGTCTACGAGCAGTACTTC
.	.	TRBV24-1	TRBJ2-3	CATSDGPGLPSTDTQYF	TGTGCCACCAGTGATGGCCCGGGACTGCCAAGCACAGATACGCAGTATTTT
.	TRBD1	TRBV5-5	TRBJ2-7	CASSHTTGGICEQYF	TGTGCCAGCAGCCATACGACAGGGGGCATATGCGAGCAGTACTTC
.	.	TRBV6-2/TRBV6-3	TRBJ2-7	CASSPPGIQRPYEQYF	TGTGCCAGCAGCCCACCAGGGATTCAGAGACCCTACGAGCAGTACTTC
.	TRBD2	TRBV6-2/TRBV6-3	TRBJ2-7	CASSLRREGTYEQYF	TGTGCCAGCAGTTTACGGCGGGAGGGTACCTACGAGCAGTACTTC
medium-sized	TRBD1	TRBV12-3/TRBV12-4	TRBJ2-7	CASSRGQSYEQYF	TGTGCCAGCAGTCGGGGACAGTCCTACGAGCAGTACTTC
.	TRBD1	TRBV5-6	TRBJ1-1	CASSYLTGGMNTEAFF	TGTGCCAGCAGTTATCTGACAGGGGGCATGAACACTGAAGCTTTCTTT
.	.	TRBV5-1	TRBJ2-5	CASSLLTQETQYF	TGCGCCAGCAGCTTATTAACCCAGGAGACCCAGTACTTC
few	TRBD1	TRBV18	TRBJ2-2	CASSRGQENTGELFF	TGTGCCAGCTCGAGGGGACAGGAGAACACCGGGGAGCTGTTTTTT
.	.	TRBV24-1	TRBJ2-3	CATPPVGGSTDTQYF	TGTGCCACCCCCCCGGTAGGCGGCTCCACAGATACGCAGTATTTT
.	TRBD2	TRBV6-5	TRBJ2-7	CASSRNGAGGREQYF	TGTGCCAGCAGTCGTAACGGGGCGGGAGGGCGTGAGCAGTACTTC
.	.	TRBV5-1	TRBJ1-2	CASSFDVYGYTF	TGTGCCAGCAGCTTTGACGTCTATGGCTACACCTTC
once	.	TRBV7-6	TRBJ2-7	CASSLQGSREQYF	TGTGCCAGCAGCTTACAGGGGTCCCGGGAGCAGTACTTC
few	.	TRBV6-5	TRBJ1-5	CASKSATDQGPQHF	TGTGCCAGCAAGTCCGCGACGGACCAGGGGCCCCAGCATTTT
.	.	TRBV6-1	TRBJ2-7	CASSEGRIDYSYEQYF	TGTGCCAGCAGTGAAGGCCGGATCGACTACTCCTACGAGCAGTACTTC
few	TRBD1	TRBV12-3/TRBV12-4	TRBJ2-3	CASSVARGPGTDTQYF	TGTGCCAGCAGTGTGGCCAGGGGGCCGGGCACAGATACGCAGTATTTT
.	TRBD1	TRBV19	TRBJ1-4	CASSPGTAQLLKLFF	TGTGCCAGTAGTCCGGGGACAGCTCAACTACTTAAACTGTTTTTT
.	TRBD1	TRBV7-6	TRBJ2-3	CASSLGTGGPTDTQYF	TGTGCCAGCAGCTTAGGGACAGGGGGCCCGACAGATACGCAGTATTTT
.	.	TRBV18	TRBJ1-3	CASSPRSGPGSGNTIYF	TGTGCCAGCTCACCACGTTCAGGACCCGGCTCTGGAAACACCATATATTTT
few	.	TRBV6-2/TRBV6-3	TRBJ2-2	CASRQTGELFF	TGTGCCAGCAGACAAACGGGGGAGCTGTTTTTT
large	TRBD2	TRBV5-4	TRBJ2-1	CASSQNRDYYNEQFF	TGTGCCAGCAGCCAAAACCGGGACTATTACAATGAGCAGTTCTTC